This T cell receptor beta chain appears in the sequencing data of a study of chemoradiotherapy in HPV16-positive cancers. Points from the study as a whole: Candidate HPV-specific clones and E7-related TCR motifs grew in tumor during treatment. Only a couple of HPV16-positive patients supplied the functional HPV-specificity definition. In HPV16-positive patients, HPV-responsive T-cell expansion tracked better recurrence-free survival.

Concerning this clone itself: Its specificity is unknown.

V was trimmed by 0 bases and J by 5 bases, leaving 8 bases between them. The CDR3 covers 14 residues. CDR1 and CDR2 from the germline V gene are MNHEY and SVGAGI. Samples were taken several times over chemoradiotherapy. Sequencing was performed with immunoSEQ multiplex PCR; in TCRdb, only in-frame clones are kept and a portion is missing. In the table there are roughly 25,000 clones, roughly 94% of which are singletons. Sampling was done from a patient who underwent chemoradiotherapy. This sequence was found in a human donor with HPV-associated anogenital cancer. This chain connects TRBV6-5 to TRBJ1-5; D is perhaps TRBD1 (6 bases). The CDR3 sequence is CASSYSRGDQPQHF. Here the CDR3 DNA reads TGTGCCAGCAGTTACTCGAGGGGGGATCAGCCCCAGCATTTT.